The 22 T cell receptor beta chains listed next were all sequenced from one sample in a study of CD8+ T cells in alopecia areata. cDNA prepared by RNA extraction and subsequent reverse transcription served as the template for sequencing. The table came from immunoSEQ multiplex PCR; TCRdb's copy has only in-frame clones and leaves some out. In the table there are 80,000 to 100,000 clones, around 45% of which are singletons. Material: CD4+ T cells sorted from blood. These receptor sequences come from a human donor with alopecia areata.

V usage is TRBV10-3 and J usage is TRBJ2-7; 9 nucleotides agree with TRBD2. The CDR3 contains 15 residues. Germline assignment: CDR1 ENHRY and CDR2 SYGVKD. After removal of 10 bases from V and 3 bases from J, the junction contained 13 bases not matched to a gene. The CDR3 coding sequence is TGTGCCACCGCTCCGGGACTAGCTGGTTTCTACGAGCAGTACTTC. This sequence encodes CATAPGLAGFYEQYF.

V usage is TRBV5-1 and J usage is TRBJ2-7; a possible D gene is TRBD1 (6 bases). The CDR3 length is 17 residues. Trimming took off 7 bases at V and 3 bases at J, with 26 bases between the two ends. CDR1 is SGHRS, CDR2 YFSETQ, per germline. The DNA of the CDR3 is TGCGCCAGCGCGCGACTAATAGAACGGGACAAGAACTACGAGCAGTACTTC. This gives the protein CASARLIERDKNYEQYF.

This clone was seen a single time. V and J are TRBV30 and TRBJ1-2, with D maybe TRBD1 (5 bases). CDR1 is GTSNPN, CDR2 SVGIG, per germline (reference sequence). The CDR3 extends over 14 amino acids. Trimming stripped 2 bases from V and 4 bases from J, with 14 bases between. The CDR3 spells CAWSIRGAGYGYTF. In DNA, the CDR3 is TGTGCCTGGAGTATAAGGGGCGCTGGCTATGGCTACACCTTC.

This clone was observed a handful of times. The chain links TRBV4-2 to TRBJ2-1; perhaps TRBD2 as D (5 bases). The ends were cut back, 0 bases at V and 2 bases at J, with 14 bases in the middle. Germline V lookup: CDR1 LGHNA, CDR2 YNFKEQ. This CDR3 contains 17 residues. CDR3 bases: TGTGCCAGCAGCCAAGATTTGGCTAGCAGGCCCTACAATGAGCAGTTCTTC. It encodes CASSQDLASRPYNEQFF.

This clone turned up a few times. The J gene is TRBJ2-7, the V gene TRBV28; 7 bases agree with TRBD1. The CDR3 runs 14 residues. Germline CDR1 is MDHEN and CDR2 is SYDVKM. Trimming cost V 5 bases and J 2 bases; bases outside gene matches: 6. The CDR3 sequence is CASSRWDRAYEQYF. The CDR3 nucleotides read TGTGCCAGCAGTCGATGGGACAGAGCCTACGAGCAGTACTTC.

This chain links TRBV28 with TRBJ1-1; a weak D match, TRBD1 (5 bases). CDR3 length equals 14 residues. CDR1 is MDHEN, CDR2 SYDVKM, per germline. With 8 bases removed from V and 0 bases from J, the gap between germline ends came to 13 bases. This CDR3 reads CASFLGGMNTEAFF. DNA for the CDR3: TGTGCCAGCTTCTTGGGGGGGATGAACACTGAAGCTTTCTTT.

The J gene is TRBJ1-2, the V gene TRBV29-1; 8 bases fit TRBD1. The CDR3 contains 15 residues. Germline assignment: CDR1 SQVTM and CDR2 ANQGSEA. The V and J ends lost 6 bases and 6 bases, in that order; junction bases with no gene match: 15. CDR3: CSVNDRGQGGDGYTF. The CDR3 DNA is TGCAGCGTGAACGATCGAGGACAGGGCGGCGATGGCTACACCTTC.

CDR3 sequence (DNA): TGTGCCAGCAGCCCCCTGGCGGGGGGCGGAAGCACAGATACGCAGTATTTT. Encoded protein: CASSPLAGGGSTDTQYF. V is TRBV4-2 and J is TRBJ2-3; 8 bases are shared with TRBD2. Per the germline V gene, CDR1 is LGHNA and CDR2 is YNFKEQ. The CDR3 has 17 amino acids. After removal of 4 bases from V and 0 bases from J, the junction contained 9 bases not matched to a gene.

The chain employs TRBV9 and TRBJ2-6; perhaps TRBD2 as D (5 bases). Trimming pared 6 bases from V and 0 bases from J, leaving 7 bases between. The CDR3 runs 14 residues. Germline CDR1 reads SGDLS; CDR2 reads YYNGEE. CDR3 in amino acids: CASNRDSGANVLTF. The CDR3 DNA reads as TGTGCCAGCAATCGGGACTCTGGGGCCAACGTCCTGACTTTC. The full variable domain, in which reference TRBV9 and TRBJ2-6 provide the parts outside the CDR3, is DSGVTQTPKHLITATGQRVTLRCSPRSGDLSVYWYQQSLDQGLQFLIQYYNGEERAKGNILERFSAQQFPDLHSELNLSSLELGDSALYFCASNRDSGANVLTFGAGSRLTVL.

The rearrangement uses TRBV30 and TRBJ2-6; D ambiguous. V dropped 0 bases and J dropped 2 bases, with 5 bases sitting between them. The CDR3 extends over 14 amino acids. Germline V lookup: CDR1 GTSNPN, CDR2 SVGIG (reference sequence). The CDR3 DNA sequence: TGTGCCTGGAGTGTAAAGGCTGGGGCCAACGTCCTGACTTTC. As protein: CAWSVKAGANVLTF.

J is TRBJ2-3 and V is TRBV9; D gene ambiguous. Germline CDR1 and CDR2: SGDLS and YYNGEE. Trimming took off 0 bases at V and 2 bases at J, with 7 bases between the two ends. The CDR3 length is 14 residues. CDR3 residues: CASSVATHTDTQYF. For the CDR3, the DNA is TGTGCCAGCAGCGTAGCCACTCACACAGATACGCAGTATTTT.

This rearrangement joins TRBV29-1 to TRBJ1-1; no clear D. CDR3 length equals 13 residues. Trimming took off 4 bases at V and 1 base at J, with 10 bases between the two ends. The germline CDR1 and CDR2 sequences are SQVTM and ANQGSEA. CDR3 DNA: TGCAGCGTTGGAAGGCCGGAGAACACTGAAGCTTTCTTT. It codes for CSVGRPENTEAFF.

This clone showed up just a few times. The CDR3 loop is CSVEILLEQYF. The CDR3 DNA reads as TGCAGCGTTGAAATCCTCCTCGAGCAGTACTTC. V gene TRBV29-1 combines with J gene TRBJ2-5; D is ambiguous. The J call is doubtful: the DNA matches TRBJ2-7 better. The germline V gene encodes CDR1 SQVTM and CDR2 ANQGSEA. The CDR3 contains 11 residues.

V usage is TRBV28 and J usage is TRBJ2-3; D is possibly TRBD1 or TRBD2 (6 bases each). The CDR3 totals 15 residues. The V gene lost 8 bases and the J gene lost 4 bases, with 19 bases spanning the gap. Germline V CDR1 and CDR2: MDHEN, SYDVKM. CDR3 protein: CASPPVTGGPDTQYF. The CDR3 nucleotides are TGTGCCAGCCCTCCGGTCACCGGGGGCCCAGATACGCAGTATTTT. Full variable domain (outside the CDR3, taken from reference TRBV28 and TRBJ2-3): DVKVTQSSRYLVKRTGEKVFLECVQDMDHENMFWYRQDPGLGLRLIYFSYDVKMKEKGDIPEGYSVSREKKERFSLILESASTNQTSMYLCASPPVTGGPDTQYFGPGTRLTVL.

This clone was found a few times. V gene TRBV6-4 combines with J gene TRBJ1-2; TRBD1 is a possible D gene (5 bases). Germline V gene data show CDR1 as MRHNA and CDR2 as SNTAGT. CDR3 length equals 15 residues. Trimming removed 1 base at V and 7 bases at J, with 16 bases between. As DNA, the CDR3 is TGTGCCAGCAGTGACTGGCCCGACCACGGGGGTGGCTACACCTTC. As protein: CASSDWPDHGGGYTF.

This chain connects TRBV29-1 to TRBJ2-2, with 8 nucleotides matching TRBD1. Germline CDR1 SQVTM, CDR2 ANQGSEA. The CDR3 is 14 amino acids. The J segment lost 5 bases and the V segment lost 7 bases, leaving 9 bases of the junction unmatched. CDR3: CSGGQGGGTGELFF. The CDR3, as DNA: TGCAGCGGAGGACAGGGAGGCGGGACCGGGGAGCTGTTTTTT.

The rearrangement joins TRBV7-9 to TRBJ1-2, with unresolved D. V shed 5 bases and J shed 3 bases, with 16 bases lying between them. Germline V gene data show CDR1 as SEHNR and CDR2 as FQNEAQ (reference sequence). The CDR3 covers 15 residues. The CDR3 sequence is CASSQRASADYGYTF. In nucleotides, the CDR3 is TGTGCCAGCAGCCAAAGGGCGAGCGCTGACTATGGCTACACCTTC.

Only a few counts were recorded for this clone. The rearrangement links TRBV29-1 to TRBJ2-1; 7 nucleotides line up with TRBD2. Unmatched junction bases numbered 4, after V lost 4 bases and J lost 10 bases. The CDR3 extends over 11 amino acids. The germline gives CDR1 SQVTM, CDR2 ANQGSEA. The CDR3 reads CSVVGREEQFF. Written as DNA, the CDR3 is TGCAGCGTTGTTGGGAGGGAGGAGCAGTTCTTC.

This chain joins TRBV11-2 and TRBJ1-6, with 7 bases identical to TRBD1. Germline trimming cut 3 bases from V and 10 bases from J; bases unmatched to any gene: 9. Germline values: CDR1 SGHAT, CDR2 FQNNGV. The CDR3 length is 15 residues. The CDR3 loop reads CASSFDRARGSPLHF. DNA of the CDR3: TGTGCCAGCAGCTTCGACAGGGCCCGAGGATCACCCCTCCACTTT.

This clone was seen only a few times. CDR3 sequence reads: CASSMRTGYNEQFF. The CDR3 region has the DNA TGTGCCAGCAGCATGAGGACAGGGTACAATGAGCAGTTCTTC. The chain recombines TRBV7-9 with TRBJ2-1; TRBD1 matches 8 bases. CDR3 length: 14 amino acids. V lost 5 bases and J lost 4; bases outside the gene matches: 4. CDR1 is SEHNR, CDR2 FQNEAQ, per germline (reference sequence). Full variable domain (remainder filled in from reference TRBV7-9 and TRBJ2-1): DTGVSQNPRHKITKRGQNVTFRCDPISEHNRLYWYRQTLGQGPEFLTYFQNEAQLEKSRLLSDRFSAERPKGSFSTLEIQRTEQGDSAMYLCASSMRTGYNEQFFGPGTRLTVL.

Comment on this clone: Other DNA variants within this sample encode the same CDR3. This chain connects TRBV18 to TRBJ2-5; tentatively, D is TRBD2 (5 bases). The germline gives CDR1 KGHSH, CDR2 LQKENI. V was cut by 3 bases and J by 2 bases, with 7 bases left in between. The CDR3 is 13 residues long. CDR3 DNA sequence: TGTGCCAGCTCACCGTCGGGGCAAGAGACCCAGTACTTC. Encoded protein: CASSPSGQETQYF.

The J gene is TRBJ1-4, the V gene TRBV6-4; the D gene is possibly TRBD1 (6 bases). Germline V lookup: CDR1 MRHNA, CDR2 SNTAGT. The CDR3 is 15 amino acids. V was clipped by 7 bases and J by 6 bases, with 18 bases between them. The CDR3 bases are TGTGCCAGCACCCCCGGGACACCTCCTGATGAAAAACTGTTTTTT. Its translation: CASTPGTPPDEKLFF.